Below, one TCR beta chain is given with its context. Relative to the germline gene, one junction end is altered; a read error may explain this. This specimen belongs to a study of tumor and adjacent non-tumor tissue in lung cancer. In the study overall: Aged about 31 to 85 years, patients included fewer than 11 men and roughly five women with stage I to III disease.

The library came from three nested PCR rounds adapted from ARM-PCR protocols. One entry per CDR3 protein results from TCRdb running MiXCR on the multiplex PCR reads. The sample shows about 50,000 distinct CDR3 sequences, just under 75% of them seen only once. RNA was extracted from bulk tissue without any cell sorting. The normal lung tissue was taken more than 3 cm from the tumor edge. Chemotherapy-naive patients with new lung cancer underwent thoracic surgery in China, August–late 2014. This CDR3 contains 15 residues. In germline, CDR1 is DFQATT, CDR2 SNEGSKA (reference sequence). The chain has TRBV20-1 and TRBJ2-5; 9 nucleotides line up with TRBD2. This sequence was found in a woman aged 60 to 75 with non-small cell lung cancer. Sequenced sample: distant non-tumor lung tissue. The CDR3 reads CNARARTGTSETQYF. CDR3 in DNA: TGCAATGCTAGGGCGCGTACCGGGACTAGCGAGACCCAGTACTTC.